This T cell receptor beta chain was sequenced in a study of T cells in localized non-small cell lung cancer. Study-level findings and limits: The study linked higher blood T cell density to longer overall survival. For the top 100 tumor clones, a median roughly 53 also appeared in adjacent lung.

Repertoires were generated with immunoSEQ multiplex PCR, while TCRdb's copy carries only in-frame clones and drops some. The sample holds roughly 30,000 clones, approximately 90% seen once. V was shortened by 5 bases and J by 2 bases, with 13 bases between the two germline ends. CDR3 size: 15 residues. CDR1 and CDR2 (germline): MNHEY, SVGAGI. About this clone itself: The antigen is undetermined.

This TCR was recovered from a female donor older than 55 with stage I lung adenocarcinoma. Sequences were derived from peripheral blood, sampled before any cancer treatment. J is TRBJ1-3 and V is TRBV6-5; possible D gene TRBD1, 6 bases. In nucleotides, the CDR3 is TGTGCCAGCAGTCTTACGAGGGGGACTGGAAACACCATATATTTT. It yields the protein CASSLTRGTGNTIYF.